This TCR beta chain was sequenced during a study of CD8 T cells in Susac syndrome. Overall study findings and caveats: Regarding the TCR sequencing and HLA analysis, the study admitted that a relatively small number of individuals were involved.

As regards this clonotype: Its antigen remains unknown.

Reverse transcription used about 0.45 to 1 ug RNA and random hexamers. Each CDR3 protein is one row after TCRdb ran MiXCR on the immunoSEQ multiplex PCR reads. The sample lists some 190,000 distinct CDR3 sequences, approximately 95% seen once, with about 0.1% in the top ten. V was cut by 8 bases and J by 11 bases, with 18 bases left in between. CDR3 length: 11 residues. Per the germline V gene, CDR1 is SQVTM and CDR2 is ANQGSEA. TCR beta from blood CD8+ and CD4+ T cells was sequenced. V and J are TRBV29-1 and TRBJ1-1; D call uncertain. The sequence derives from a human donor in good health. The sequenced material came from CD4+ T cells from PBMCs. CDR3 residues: CSSKVGIVAFF. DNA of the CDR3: TGCAGCTCCAAGGTAGGGATCGTGGCTTTCTTT.